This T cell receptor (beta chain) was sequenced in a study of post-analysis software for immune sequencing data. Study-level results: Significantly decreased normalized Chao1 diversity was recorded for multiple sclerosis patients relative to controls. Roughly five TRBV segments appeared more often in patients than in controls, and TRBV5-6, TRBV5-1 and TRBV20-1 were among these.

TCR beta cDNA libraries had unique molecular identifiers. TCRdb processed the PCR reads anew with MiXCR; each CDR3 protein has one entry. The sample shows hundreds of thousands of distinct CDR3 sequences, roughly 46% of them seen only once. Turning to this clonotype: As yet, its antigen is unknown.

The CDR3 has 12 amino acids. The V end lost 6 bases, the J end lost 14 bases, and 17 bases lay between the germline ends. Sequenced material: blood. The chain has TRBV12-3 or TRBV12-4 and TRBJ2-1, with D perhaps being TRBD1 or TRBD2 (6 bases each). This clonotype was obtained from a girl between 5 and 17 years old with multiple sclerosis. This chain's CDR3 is CASSLNREEEFF. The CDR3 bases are TGTGCCAGCAGCCTAAACAGGGAGGAGGAGTTCTTC.